The 10 T cell receptor beta chains reported below all come from one sample, sequenced in a study of blood T cell repertoires in COVID-19. Method: immunoSEQ multiplex PCR; TCRdb's copy keeps in-frame clones and lacks some. The sample has under 300,000 clones; about 83% are singletons. What was sequenced was peripheral blood. The receptors derive from a human donor in a cohort sampled during active COVID-19.

This chain connects TRBV11-3 to TRBJ2-2; 9 nucleotides match TRBD2. With 8 bases clipped from V and 4 bases from J, the junction kept 8 bases outside the gene matches. The germline V gene has CDR1 SGHNT and CDR2 YENEEA. The CDR3 consists of 15 residues. The CDR3 DNA reads as TGTGCCAGCGCAAATAGCGGGAGTAGCACCGGGGAGCTGTTTTTT. Its protein product is CASANSGSSTGELFF.

As concerns this clone: The same CDR3 is also encoded by other DNA sequences in this sample. The V gene is TRBV6-6, the J gene TRBJ1-6, with TRBD1 matching over 7 bases. The germline CDR1 and CDR2 sequences are MNHNY and SVGAGI (reference sequence). Trimming at V came to 2 bases and at J to 6 bases, leaving 1 base not matched to a gene. The CDR3 is 14 residues long. The CDR3 DNA sequence: TGTGCCAGCAGTTACAGGGGGCTTAATTCACCCCTCCACTTT. Translating gives CASSYRGLNSPLHF.

This clone was seen only once. The rearrangement uses TRBV12-5 and TRBJ2-1, with 8 bases fitting TRBD2. The V gene end was trimmed by 0 bases and the J gene end by 10 bases; junction bases not matched to a gene: 8. From germline, CDR1 is LGHNT and CDR2 FRNRAP. The CDR3 contains 15 residues. CDR3 region: CASGLVLGLDGEQFF. Here the CDR3 DNA reads TGTGCTAGTGGTTTGGTACTGGGACTAGATGGGGAGCAGTTCTTC.

This chain links TRBV29-1 with TRBJ1-2; tentatively, D is TRBD1 (5 bases). Trimming left V 3 bases short and J 5 bases short, with 16 bases between. CDR1 and CDR2 from the germline V gene are SQVTM and ANQGSEA. This CDR3 region has 14 residues. The CDR3 protein is CSVDNSAGLYGYTF. The DNA of the CDR3 is TGCAGCGTTGATAACAGTGCGGGGCTTTATGGCTACACCTTC.

The V and J genes are TRBV13 and TRBJ2-4; D possibly corresponds to TRBD2 (6 bases). Trimming took off 5 bases at V and 6 bases at J, with 14 bases between the two ends. Germline V CDR1 and CDR2: PRHDT, FYEKMQ (reference sequence). The CDR3 has 14 residues. This CDR3 reads CASSPGDGGNIQYF. Written as DNA, the CDR3 is TGTGCCAGCAGCCCGGGGGACGGGGGAAACATTCAGTACTTC.

This clone was seen only a few times. J is TRBJ2-2 and V is TRBV5-4; 7 nucleotides align to TRBD2. Germline V gene sequence: CDR1 SGHNT, CDR2 YYREEE (reference sequence). V lost 0 bases, J lost 0 bases, and 2 bases stayed unmatched. The CDR3 sequence is 16 residues long. The CDR3 protein is CASSLARGANTGELFF. For the CDR3, the DNA is TGTGCCAGCAGCTTGGCACGGGGGGCGAACACCGGGGAGCTGTTTTTT.

The genes are TRBV4-1 and TRBJ1-1, with a weak D call TRBD1 (5 bases). Looked up from germline, CDR1 is MGHRA and CDR2 is YSYEKL. Trimming pared 0 bases from V and 6 bases from J, leaving 14 bases between. This CDR3 is 15 amino acids long. CDR3 region: CASSQDFVGAAEAFF. CDR3 DNA sequence: TGCGCCAGCAGCCAAGACTTTGTAGGGGCGGCTGAAGCTTTCTTT.

This clone came up a few times. This chain links TRBV6-5 with TRBJ2-2, with D possibly being TRBD1 (6 bases). Per the germline V gene, CDR1 is MNHEY and CDR2 is SVGAGI. Trimming took 11 bases from V and 6 from J, leaving 19 bases between them. This CDR3 has 14 residues. CDR3: CAVARRGSAGELFF. CDR3 in DNA: TGTGCCGTTGCCCGTAGGGGGAGCGCCGGGGAGCTGTTTTTT.

This clone was picked up one time. The genes are TRBV19 and TRBJ1-2; weak D call: TRBD1 (6 bases). CDR1 and CDR2 (germline): LNHDA, SQIVND (reference sequence). This CDR3 is 13 amino acids long. The V end lost 5 bases, the J end lost 6 bases, and 13 bases lay between the germline ends. The CDR3 here is CASSFRTVNGYTF. CDR3 coding DNA: TGTGCCAGTAGTTTCCGGACAGTAAATGGCTACACCTTC.

V is TRBV18 and J is TRBJ2-3; maybe TRBD2 (7 bases). Germline CDR1 is KGHSH and CDR2 is LQKENI. Trimming cost V 3 bases and J 0 bases, with 16 bases left between them. The CDR3 has 17 residues. CDR3 DNA: TGTGCCAGCTCACCGGGCCCGGGGGGCTATAGCACAGATACGCAGTATTTT. Amino acid sequence: CASSPGPGGYSTDTQYF.